One and the same sample provided the 18 T cell receptor beta chains below, sequenced in a study of regulatory T cells in long-lasting Graves disease. Time point here: newly diagnosed GD, antithyroid drugs for less than 3 months. Making the TCR library involved RNA that had been extracted from PBMCs. Construction of the TCR beta libraries employed iRepertoire HTBI primers in conjunction with Arm-PCR of CDR3 regions. TCRdb ran MiXCR on the multiplex PCR reads and lists one entry per CDR3 protein. The profile shows about 560,000 distinct CDR3 sequences, 15% to 20% of them singletons. The sample was also linked to a second study, of T cells in Graves' hyperthyroidism and ophthalmopathy.

This sample comprised peripheral blood mononuclear cells (PBMCs), obtained at new diagnosis, from a patient treated with antithyroid drugs. The receptors here all came from a man aged 18 to 35 with Graves disease.

This clonotype was recorded many times. This chain joins TRBV3-1 and TRBJ2-3; D ambiguous. The CDR3 is 15 residues long. V was trimmed by 0 bases and J by 4 bases, leaving 11 bases between them. Germline assignment: CDR1 LGHDT and CDR2 YNNKEL (reference sequence). CDR3 region: CASSQDHQGADTQYF. The CDR3, as DNA: TGTGCCAGCAGCCAAGATCACCAAGGCGCAGATACGCAGTATTTT.

This clonotype was counted at least ten times. V is TRBV12-3 or TRBV12-4 and J is TRBJ2-3; the D is unclear. The CDR3 totals 13 residues. V shed 2 bases and J shed 5 bases, with 8 bases lying between them. CDR3 DNA sequence: TGTGCCAGCAGTTTAATTCATGGAGATACGCAGTATTTT. It translates to CASSLIHGDTQYF.

The chain has TRBV9 and TRBJ1-1; D perhaps matches TRBD1 (6 bases). The CDR3 loop spans 14 amino acids. V lost 4 bases and J 5 bases, leaving 15 bases between the germline ends. Germline loops: CDR1 SGDLS, CDR2 YYNGEE. The CDR3 region is CASSPGASRTEAFF. The CDR3 nucleotides are TGTGCCAGCAGCCCGGGGGCGTCTCGGACTGAAGCTTTCTTT.

The chain employs TRBV7-9 and TRBJ2-2, with 11 bases matching TRBD2. Germline V gene sequence: CDR1 SEHNR, CDR2 FQNEAQ (reference sequence). V trimming: 5 bases; J trimming: 5 bases; junction bases outside the gene matches: 10. The CDR3 is made up of 17 amino acids. Here the CDR3 reads CASSVRTSGSITGELFF. DNA for the CDR3: TGTGCCAGCAGCGTCCGTACTAGCGGGAGTATTACCGGGGAGCTGTTTTTT. Together with reference TRBV7-9 and TRBJ2-2, the CDR3 gives the full variable domain: DTGVSQNPRHKITKRGQNVTFRCDPISEHNRLYWYRQTLGQGPEFLTYFQNEAQLEKSRLLSDRFSAERPKGSFSTLEIQRTEQGDSAMYLCASSVRTSGSITGELFFGEGSRLTVL.

The gene calls are TRBV20-1 and TRBJ1-5, with 7 bases identical to TRBD1. Per the germline V gene, CDR1 is DFQATT and CDR2 is SNEGSKA (reference sequence). J gave up 5 bases and V 6 bases, and 7 bases lay outside the gene matches. The CDR3 has 13 residues. CDR3 in DNA: TGCAGTGCCCGGCGACAGGGCCATCAGCCCCAGCATTTT. This sequence encodes CSARRQGHQPQHF.

V and J are TRBV10-3 and TRBJ2-3, with 7 bases fitting TRBD2. This CDR3 has 14 residues. Germline V CDR1 and CDR2: ENHRY, SYGVKD. Trimming at V came to 0 bases and at J to 5 bases, leaving 2 bases not matched to a gene. The CDR3 region has the DNA TGTGCCATCAGTGAGTCGTGGGGGGGAGATACGCAGTATTTT. It encodes CAISESWGGDTQYF.

This clonotype was recorded many times. The chain has TRBV5-1 and TRBJ2-7, with D perhaps matching TRBD2 (6 bases). The CDR3 covers 14 residues. V lost 3 bases to trimming and J lost 2 bases, with 12 bases between them. Germline-derived CDR1 and CDR2 are SGHRS and YFSETQ. In nucleotides, the CDR3 is TGCGCCAGCAGCTCCCGGGACTTACCCTACGAGCAGTACTTC. Translating it yields CASSSRDLPYEQYF.

As regards this clonotype: With a much larger clone just one base away, this may be a read error. This is likely a read error, given that the CDR3 carries no conserved phenylalanine or tryptophan at its end. V is TRBV20-1 and J is TRBJ2-7, with D perhaps matching TRBD2 (6 bases). Trimming pared 5 bases from V and 0 bases from J, leaving 14 bases between. In germline, CDR1 is DFQATT, CDR2 SNEGSKA (reference sequence). The CDR3 consists of 14 residues. The CDR3 region has the DNA TGCAGTGCTGGAAGACCGGGACTCTCCTACGAGCAGTACTCC. This codes for CSAGRPGLSYEQYS.

This clonotype occurred many times. This sequence joins TRBV6-2 or TRBV6-3 and TRBJ2-7; D may be TRBD2 (6 bases). With 4 bases removed from V and 7 bases from J, the gap between germline ends came to 14 bases. This CDR3 contains 13 residues. Per germline, CDR1 MNHEY and CDR2 SVGEGT. The chain's CDR3 is CASSFVAAQEQYF. The CDR3 DNA reads as TGTGCCAGCAGTTTCGTAGCGGCCCAAGAGCAGTACTTC.

This clonotype was picked up many times. V is TRBV7-3 and J is TRBJ2-1, with 11 bases that match TRBD2. From germline, CDR1 is SGHTA and CDR2 FQGTGA. Trimming removed 5 bases from V and 7 bases from J; junction bases left unmatched: 4. The CDR3 sequence is 14 residues long. DNA of the CDR3: TGTGCCAGCAGCGGCGGGACTAGCGGAAATGAGCAGTTCTTC. Translating it yields CASSGGTSGNEQFF.

This clonotype was seen just once. DNA for the CDR3: TGTGCCTTGGGACAGGGGATGGAGCAGTTCTTC. It yields the protein CALGQGMEQFF. The rearrangement uses TRBV30 and TRBJ2-1, with TRBD1 matching over 10 bases. The CDR3 is 11 amino acids. Germline-derived CDR1 and CDR2 are GTSNPN and SVGIG (reference sequence). The V gene end was trimmed by 7 bases and the J gene end by 10 bases; junction bases not matched to a gene: 4.

This clonotype occurred a few times. The chain has TRBV20-1 and TRBJ2-2, with 9 nucleotides matching TRBD2. CDR3 length equals 16 residues. Germline-derived CDR1 and CDR2 are DFQATT and SNEGSKA (reference sequence). V was clipped by 0 bases and J by 3 bases; unmatched bases: 5. The CDR3: CSARDRREGDTGELFF. The CDR3 nucleotides are TGCAGTGCTAGAGATAGGCGGGAGGGCGACACCGGGGAGCTGTTTTTT.

The chain employs TRBV24-1 and TRBJ2-1, with D maybe TRBD2 (6 bases). Germline CDR1 and CDR2: KGHDR and SFDVKD. Trimming stripped 4 bases from V and 1 base from J, with 10 bases between. This CDR3 contains 15 residues. CDR3 sequence reads: CATSEDGRSYNEQFF. CDR3 sequence (DNA): TGTGCCACCAGTGAGGACGGGAGATCCTACAATGAGCAGTTCTTC.

About this clonotype: Possible read error: a much larger clone is one base away. This sequence joins TRBV28 and TRBJ1-1, with D possibly TRBD1 on 6 matching bases. Trimming left V 5 bases short and J 1 base short, with 17 bases between. Germline values: CDR1 MDHEN, CDR2 SYDVKM. The CDR3 has 16 amino acids. CDR3 residues: CASSLIYRVTNTEAFF. CDR3 DNA: TGTGCCAGCAGTCTCATCTACAGGGTTACGAACACTGAAGCTTTCTTT.

This clonotype was counted at least ten times. This chain links TRBV24-1 with TRBJ2-5, with D perhaps being TRBD1 or TRBD2 (5 bases each). Germline V gene data show CDR1 as KGHDR and CDR2 as SFDVKD. This CDR3 has 16 amino acids. Between the trimmed V and J ends, which lost 1 base and 5 bases, there was a span of 16 bases. CDR3 coding DNA: TGTGCCACCAGTGATTTCCTACGGGACCGAGAGGAGACCCAGTACTTC. This sequence encodes CATSDFLRDREETQYF.

This clonotype has more than one count but fewer than ten. The V call is TRBV18, the J call TRBJ2-5; D remains ambiguous. This CDR3 has 15 amino acids. Trimming stripped 3 bases from V and 1 base from J, with 12 bases between. CDR1 KGHSH and CDR2 LQKENI come from the germline V gene. CDR3 region: CASSPTFNSQETQYF. As DNA, the CDR3 is TGTGCCAGCTCACCTACTTTTAACAGCCAAGAGACCCAGTACTTC.

The chain joins TRBV11-2 to TRBJ2-3; TRBD2 aligns across 13 bases. The end of the DNA fits TRBJ2-7 better, so the J call may be wrong. Germline CDR1 and CDR2: SGHAT and FQNNGV. The CDR3 length is 17 residues. The CDR3 bases are TGTGCCAGCAGCTTAACTAGCGGGAGGGCCTCGAACTACGAGCAGTACTTC. This codes for CASSLTSGRASNYEQYF.

This clonotype was seen many times. The rearrangement uses TRBV20-1 and TRBJ1-2, with a weak D call TRBD1 (5 bases). The CDR3 is made up of 15 amino acids. V lost 5 bases to trimming and J lost 6 bases, with 22 bases between them. Germline CDR1 DFQATT, CDR2 SNEGSKA (reference sequence). The CDR3 coding sequence is TGCAGTGCTCGCCTCCCTCCAGGGACGAACGATGGCTACACCTTC. Amino acid sequence: CSARLPPGTNDGYTF.